Listed below are T cell receptor beta chains from one sample, sequenced in a study of sequential checkpoint blockade in melanoma. Generated by immunoSEQ multiplex PCR, the TCRdb table keeps only in-frame clones and is missing some. Of 15,000 to 20,000 clones listed, 69% are singletons. Sequencing was performed on CD8+ T cells sorted from blood (inferred from file names), taken from a patient given nivolumab and ipilimumab in sequence. The origin of the receptors is a human donor with melanoma. CDR3s include the opening cysteine and the closing phenylalanine or tryptophan. A D gene is named only where the DNA matches it firmly. Expanded clones get a size class; other rows say once, few or many, or leave the size out.

cdr3_aa: CASSLDQTTGNTEAFF
cdr3_nt: TGTGCCAGCAGCTTAGACCAGACGACTGGGAACACTGAAGCTTTCTTT
v_call: TRBV7-2
clone_size: NA
d_call: NA
j_call: TRBJ1-1

cdr3_aa: CASSLSGSGVEQYF
cdr3_nt: TGTGCCAGCAGCTTATCGGGCAGCGGGGTCGAGCAGTACTTC
v_call: TRBV7-9
clone_size: NA
d_call: TRBD2
j_call: TRBJ2-7

cdr3_aa: CASSLSWGHEQFF
cdr3_nt: TGTGCCAGCAGTTTATCGTGGGGCCACGAGCAGTTCTTC
v_call: TRBV27
clone_size: NA
d_call: NA
j_call: TRBJ2-1

cdr3_aa: CASSNGQGGYSSYEQYF
cdr3_nt: TGTGCCAGCAGCAACGGACAGGGGGGATATAGCTCCTACGAGCAGTACTTC
v_call: TRBV11-2
clone_size: NA
d_call: TRBD1
j_call: TRBJ2-7

cdr3_aa: CASSLWREETQYF
cdr3_nt: TGTGCCAGCAGCTTATGGAGAGAGGAGACCCAGTACTTC
v_call: TRBV11-2
clone_size: NA
d_call: NA
j_call: TRBJ2-5

cdr3_aa: CASSGLAGDPPGYNEQFF
cdr3_nt: TGTGCCAGCAGCGGACTAGCGGGAGACCCTCCTGGCTACAATGAGCAGTTCTTC
v_call: TRBV21-1
clone_size: NA
d_call: NA
j_call: TRBJ2-1

cdr3_aa: CASSLEEGADTEAFF
cdr3_nt: TGCGCCAGCAGCTTGGAGGAGGGGGCGGACACTGAAGCTTTCTTT
v_call: TRBV5-1
clone_size: NA
d_call: TRBD1
j_call: TRBJ1-1

cdr3_aa: CASSLGQGYYEQYF
cdr3_nt: TGTGCCAGCAGCTTAGGGCAGGGCTACTACGAGCAGTACTTC
v_call: TRBV11-2
clone_size: once
d_call: NA
j_call: TRBJ2-7

cdr3_aa: CASSSLAASYNEQFF
cdr3_nt: TGTGCCAGCAGTTCTCTAGCGGCCTCCTACAATGAGCAGTTCTTC
v_call: TRBV27
clone_size: NA
d_call: TRBD2
j_call: TRBJ2-1

cdr3_aa: CARSYPSAGNTEAFF
cdr3_nt: TGTGCCAGAAGCTACCCATCCGCGGGGAACACTGAAGCTTTCTTT
v_call: TRBV5-3
clone_size: NA
d_call: NA
j_call: TRBJ1-1

cdr3_aa: CASSVGGGGGGKNIQYF
cdr3_nt: TGTGCCAGCAGCGTCGGAGGTGGTGGGGGAGGCAAAAACATTCAGTACTTC
v_call: TRBV9
clone_size: few
d_call: NA
j_call: TRBJ2-4

cdr3_aa: CASSHADSLGQPQHF
cdr3_nt: TGCGCCAGCAGCCACGCGGACAGTCTAGGTCAGCCCCAGCATTTT
v_call: TRBV4-1
clone_size: once
d_call: NA
j_call: TRBJ1-5

cdr3_aa: CASSFRTSGGIEQYF
cdr3_nt: TGTGCCAGCAGTTTTCGAACTAGCGGGGGGATTGAGCAGTACTTC
v_call: TRBV28
clone_size: NA
d_call: TRBD2
j_call: TRBJ2-7

cdr3_aa: CASSDSGLNSPLHF
cdr3_nt: TGTGCCAGCAGCGATAGCGGACTTAATTCACCCCTCCACTTT
v_call: TRBV7-8
clone_size: NA
d_call: NA
j_call: TRBJ1-6

cdr3_aa: CASSISGTGFSEQYF
cdr3_nt: TGTGCCAGTAGTATCTCGGGGACAGGGTTTAGCGAGCAGTACTTC
v_call: TRBV19
clone_size: once
d_call: TRBD1
j_call: TRBJ2-7

cdr3_aa: CSVLTSGELFLSPYEQYF
cdr3_nt: TGCAGCGTTCTGACTAGCGGGGAACTTTTCCTGAGCCCCTACGAGCAGTACTTC
v_call: TRBV29-1
clone_size: NA
d_call: TRBD2
j_call: TRBJ2-7

cdr3_aa: CASSPGLAGGPGDTQYF
cdr3_nt: TGTGCCAGCAGCCCCGGACTAGCGGGGGGGCCTGGAGATACGCAGTATTTT
v_call: TRBV11-1
clone_size: NA
d_call: TRBD2
j_call: TRBJ2-3

cdr3_aa: CASSEEGQGATEAFF
cdr3_nt: TGTGCCAGCAGCGAGGAGGGACAGGGGGCTACTGAAGCTTTCTTT
v_call: TRBV9
clone_size: NA
d_call: TRBD1
j_call: TRBJ1-1

cdr3_aa: CASSRGLAGNQETQYF
cdr3_nt: TGTGCCAGCAGCCGAGGGCTAGCGGGGAACCAAGAGACCCAGTACTTC
v_call: TRBV7-9
clone_size: NA
d_call: TRBD2
j_call: TRBJ2-5

cdr3_aa: CASSVDGSGGANVLTF
cdr3_nt: TGTGCCAGCAGCGTAGATGGCTCCGGGGGGGCCAACGTCCTGACTTTC
v_call: TRBV9
clone_size: few
d_call: NA
j_call: TRBJ2-6

cdr3_aa: CASSHRQGRDTGELFF
cdr3_nt: TGTGCCAGCAGCCATCGACAGGGTCGGGACACCGGGGAGCTGTTTTTT
v_call: TRBV7-9
clone_size: medium-sized
d_call: TRBD1
j_call: TRBJ2-2

cdr3_aa: CASSLDLPELNTEAFF
cdr3_nt: TGTGCCAGCAGCTTAGATTTGCCGGAGTTGAACACTGAAGCCTTCTTT
v_call: TRBV11-2
clone_size: NA
d_call: NA
j_call: TRBJ1-1

cdr3_aa: CASSHGDGSSSYEQYF
cdr3_nt: TGCGCCAGCAGCCACGGAGACGGATCTAGCTCCTACGAGCAGTACTTC
v_call: TRBV4-1
clone_size: NA
d_call: NA
j_call: TRBJ2-7

cdr3_aa: CSAWTVDSGNTIYF
cdr3_nt: TGCAGCGCCTGGACAGTGGACTCTGGAAACACCATATATTTT
v_call: TRBV29-1
clone_size: NA
d_call: NA
j_call: TRBJ1-3

cdr3_aa: CATSSLNQPQHF
cdr3_nt: TGTGCCACCAGCAGCCTTAATCAGCCCCAGCATTTT
v_call: TRBV15
clone_size: few
d_call: NA
j_call: TRBJ1-5

cdr3_aa: CASSLDGTSGRGHEQFF
cdr3_nt: TGTGCCAGCAGCTTAGACGGGACTAGCGGGAGGGGGCATGAGCAGTTCTTC
v_call: TRBV7-8
clone_size: NA
d_call: TRBD2
j_call: TRBJ2-1

cdr3_aa: CASSLGTGGQETQYF
cdr3_nt: TGTGCCAGCAGCTTAGGGACAGGGGGCCAAGAGACCCAGTACTTC
v_call: TRBV13
clone_size: NA
d_call: TRBD1
j_call: TRBJ2-5

cdr3_aa: CASSFLANTYNEQFF
cdr3_nt: TGTGCCAGCAGCTTTCTAGCGAATACCTACAATGAGCAGTTCTTC
v_call: TRBV25-1
clone_size: once
d_call: NA
j_call: TRBJ2-1

cdr3_aa: CASILFQGNTEAFF
cdr3_nt: TGCGCCAGCATCTTATTTCAGGGGAACACTGAAGCTTTCTTT
v_call: TRBV5-1
clone_size: NA
d_call: NA
j_call: TRBJ1-1

cdr3_aa: CASSPLTGENTEAFF
cdr3_nt: TGCGCCAGCAGCCCGTTGACAGGGGAAAACACTGAAGCTTTCTTT
v_call: TRBV4-3
clone_size: NA
d_call: TRBD1
j_call: TRBJ1-1

cdr3_aa: CASAQGVIGNQPQHF
cdr3_nt: TGTGCCAGTGCGCAGGGGGTAATAGGCAATCAGCCCCAGCATTTT
v_call: TRBV7-8
clone_size: NA
d_call: TRBD1
j_call: TRBJ1-5

cdr3_aa: CASSTRTGIAVGYTF
cdr3_nt: TGTGCCAGCAGTACGCGGACAGGGATCGCGGTGGGCTACACCTTC
v_call: TRBV7-9
clone_size: few
d_call: TRBD1
j_call: TRBJ1-2

cdr3_aa: CAIAATENNEQFF
cdr3_nt: TGTGCCATTGCGGCGACAGAGAACAATGAGCAGTTCTTC
v_call: TRBV10-3
clone_size: NA
d_call: NA
j_call: TRBJ2-1

cdr3_aa: CASSFQGNSYQETQYF
cdr3_nt: TGTGCCAGCAGCTTCCAGGGGAACTCGTACCAAGAGACCCAGTACTTC
v_call: TRBV5-6
clone_size: NA
d_call: NA
j_call: TRBJ2-5

cdr3_aa: CASSAWTSGATDTQYF
cdr3_nt: TGTGCCAGCAGTGCCTGGACTAGCGGGGCCACAGATACGCAGTATTTT
v_call: TRBV25-1
clone_size: NA
d_call: TRBD2
j_call: TRBJ2-3

cdr3_aa: CSVVLRAGGGLGQYF
cdr3_nt: TGCAGCGTTGTCCTTCGGGCAGGGGGCGGTTTGGGGCAGTACTTC
v_call: TRBV29-1
clone_size: NA
d_call: TRBD1
j_call: TRBJ2-7

cdr3_aa: CASSSGPRGSYEQYF
cdr3_nt: TGTGCCAGCAGCTCCGGGCCAAGGGGGTCCTACGAGCAGTACTTC
v_call: TRBV7-6
clone_size: few
d_call: NA
j_call: TRBJ2-7

cdr3_aa: CASSESTGIIEQYF
cdr3_nt: TGCGCCAGCAGTGAGTCGACGGGGATTATCGAGCAGTACTTC
v_call: TRBV10-2
clone_size: large
d_call: NA
j_call: TRBJ2-7

cdr3_aa: CASSRRGFLGYEQYF
cdr3_nt: TGTGCCAGCAGCCGGAGAGGGTTTCTCGGCTACGAGCAGTACTTC
v_call: TRBV5-4
clone_size: NA
d_call: NA
j_call: TRBJ2-7

cdr3_aa: CASSLGTGPTEQYF
cdr3_nt: TGTGCCAGCAGCTTGGGGACAGGACCAACCGAGCAGTACTTC
v_call: TRBV7-6
clone_size: NA
d_call: TRBD1
j_call: TRBJ2-7

cdr3_aa: CALEGRQNRVPLHF
cdr3_nt: TGTGCCCTTGAGGGCAGGCAGAATAGAGTGCCCCTCCACTTT
v_call: TRBV7-9
clone_size: NA
d_call: NA
j_call: TRBJ1-6

cdr3_aa: CASTPWGRSYGYTF
cdr3_nt: TGTGCCAGCACCCCGTGGGGGCGAAGCTATGGCTACACCTTC
v_call: TRBV28
clone_size: NA
d_call: NA
j_call: TRBJ1-2

cdr3_aa: CASSLGFAGLDIQYF
cdr3_nt: TGTGCCAGCAGCTTAGGGTTTGCGGGGCTGGACATTCAGTACTTC
v_call: TRBV7-9
clone_size: NA
d_call: NA
j_call: TRBJ2-4

cdr3_aa: CAWSGWTGALSYEQYF
cdr3_nt: TGTGCCTGGAGCGGCTGGACAGGGGCTCTCTCCTACGAGCAGTACTTC
v_call: TRBV30
clone_size: NA
d_call: TRBD1
j_call: TRBJ2-7

cdr3_aa: CAISVRLAGGLNEQFF
cdr3_nt: TGTGCCATCAGTGTCCGACTAGCGGGGGGGCTGAATGAGCAGTTCTTC
v_call: TRBV10-3
clone_size: NA
d_call: TRBD2
j_call: TRBJ2-1

cdr3_aa: CASSLVGARETQYF
cdr3_nt: TGTGCCAGCAGCTTGGTGGGGGCCAGAGAGACCCAGTACTTC
v_call: TRBV5-6
clone_size: NA
d_call: NA
j_call: TRBJ2-5

cdr3_aa: CASSLWTGTSGPGGNEQFF
cdr3_nt: TGTGCCAGCAGTTTATGGACCGGGACTAGCGGTCCTGGGGGGAATGAGCAGTTCTTC
v_call: TRBV28
clone_size: NA
d_call: TRBD2
j_call: TRBJ2-1

cdr3_aa: CASSLTLNTDTQYF
cdr3_nt: TGTGCCAGCAGTCTAACCCTAAACACAGATACGCAGTATTTT
v_call: TRBV28
clone_size: NA
d_call: NA
j_call: TRBJ2-3

cdr3_aa: CASSLSGAWSYEQYF
cdr3_nt: TGTGCCAGCAGTTTATCAGGGGCTTGGTCCTACGAGCAGTACTTC
v_call: TRBV6-5
clone_size: NA
d_call: NA
j_call: TRBJ2-7

cdr3_aa: CASSLGVDEQYF
cdr3_nt: TGTGCCAGCAGCCTCGGGGTGGACGAGCAGTACTTC
v_call: TRBV4-2
clone_size: NA
d_call: NA
j_call: TRBJ2-7

cdr3_aa: CALALAGIYNEQFF
cdr3_nt: TGTGCCTTAGCCTTGGCGGGGATCTACAATGAGCAGTTCTTC
v_call: TRBV30
clone_size: NA
d_call: NA
j_call: TRBJ2-1

cdr3_aa: CASSYQGTGKGEQYF
cdr3_nt: TGTGCCAGCAGTTACCAGGGGACAGGGAAAGGCGAGCAGTACTTC
v_call: TRBV6-5
clone_size: NA
d_call: TRBD1
j_call: TRBJ2-7

cdr3_aa: CASSPRNTGELFF
cdr3_nt: TGTGCCAGCAGCCCCAGGAACACCGGGGAGCTGTTTTTT
v_call: TRBV7-2
clone_size: NA
d_call: NA
j_call: TRBJ2-2

cdr3_aa: CASSGNKTGVWLAGDDEQFF
cdr3_nt: TGTGCCAGCTCAGGCAATAAGACAGGAGTATGGCTAGCGGGAGACGATGAGCAGTTCTTC
v_call: TRBV18
clone_size: NA
d_call: TRBD2
j_call: TRBJ2-1

cdr3_aa: CASSLGQTKYEQYF
cdr3_nt: TGTGCCAGCAGCTTGGGACAGACTAAATACGAGCAGTACTTC
v_call: TRBV13
clone_size: few
d_call: TRBD1
j_call: TRBJ2-7

cdr3_aa: CSVAGADTQYF
cdr3_nt: TGCAGCGTTGCCGGGGCAGATACGCAGTATTTT
v_call: TRBV29-1
clone_size: NA
d_call: NA
j_call: TRBJ2-3

cdr3_aa: CASSSYSGADEQYF
cdr3_nt: TGCGCCAGCAGCTCTTATTCAGGGGCGGATGAGCAGTACTTC
v_call: TRBV5-1
clone_size: NA
d_call: NA
j_call: TRBJ2-7

cdr3_aa: CASSPRRERNSPLHF
cdr3_nt: TGTGCCAGCAGCCCCCGACGAGAGAGGAATTCACCCCTCCACTTT
v_call: TRBV28
clone_size: NA
d_call: NA
j_call: TRBJ1-6

cdr3_aa: CASSSVLGEQYF
cdr3_nt: TGTGCCAGCAGCTCCGTACTTGGGGAGCAGTACTTC
v_call: TRBV7-9
clone_size: few
d_call: NA
j_call: TRBJ2-5